This TCR beta chain was recorded in a study of blood T cell repertoires in COVID-19. On the study more broadly: Sites in the United States, Italy and Spain provided acute and convalescent COVID-19 samples. T cells, B-cell-depleted T cells, or PBMCs provided the cDNA or gDNA that served as material.

Germline V gene data show CDR1 as SQVTM and CDR2 as ANQGSEA. The CDR3 extends over 12 amino acids. The V gene lost 3 bases and the J gene lost 5 bases, with 10 bases spanning the gap. Per the original data handling: Reference gene primers were amplified, and this amplification served to estimate nucleated cell counts. Measured with immunoSEQ multiplex PCR; TCRdb has only the in-frame clones, and not every one. From that table come the V and J calls and clone size; the DNA was used to work out D and trimming. Of more than 200,000 clones listed, under 90% are singletons. The source material was peripheral blood. The clonotype comes from a man aged 50 to 59 with acute or convalescent COVID-19. The gene calls are TRBV29-1 and TRBJ1-2; D perhaps matches TRBD1 (5 bases). The CDR3 DNA reads as TGCAGCGTTGACAGGGTTCGGTATGGCTACACCTTC. Amino acid sequence: CSVDRVRYGYTF.